This TCR beta chain comes out of a study of T cells in women clearing cervical HPV infection. Average input was roughly 1,200 ng genomic DNA for immunoSEQ TCR beta CDR3 amplification. Assay: immunoSEQ multiplex PCR; the TCRdb copy retains only in-frame clones and omits some. This table holds about 36,000 clones. HPV was found by MY09/MY11 PCR and dot-blot genotyping. This clonotype was sampled from a woman between 18 and 70 years old with a cervical HPV16 infection that either progressed to CIN3+ or cleared (not recorded which). Sample: blood buffy coat.

This chain's CDR3 is CASSYGTSTDTYTF. The CDR3 DNA, read in part, is TGTGCCAGCAGTTACGGGACTAGCACAGATACC. The chain links TRBV6-2 or TRBV6-3 to TRBJ1-2; perhaps TRBD1 as D (5 bases). From the germline J gene comes the end of the CDR3, since the read stops 3 residues before it. This CDR3 is built from 14 residues. CDR1 is MNHEY, CDR2 SVGEGT, per germline.